The rows below give T cell receptor beta chains drawn from one sample of a study of radiation and T cells in renal cell carcinoma. TCRdb keeps only in-frame clones here, not all; method: immunoSEQ multiplex PCR. The sample shows approximately 150,000 clones, about nine tenths of them seen only once. The starting material was blood, obtained from a patient whose treatment included radiotherapy and nephrectomy. The source of these receptors is a woman in her seventies with renal cell carcinoma. The CDR3 runs from the conserved cysteine through the conserved F or W. The D gene is left open where the match is weak. Clone size is given for some rows only: seen once, a few or many times, or a class if the clone is expanded.

TGTGCCAGTAGTCCGACTAGCGGGGGGGCCGGAACCGGGGAGCTGTTTTTT	CASSPTSGGAGTGELFF	.	TRBD2	TRBV19	TRBJ2-2
TGTGCCAGCAGTGACCGGGGGGCCTCCACAGATACGCAGTATTTT	CASSDRGASTDTQYF	once	.	TRBV6-1	TRBJ2-3
TGTGCCAGCAGTGAAAAGGCGGGGGGGGGAACAGATACGCAGTATTTT	CASSEKAGGGTDTQYF	.	TRBD2	TRBV6-1	TRBJ2-3
TGTGCCAGCAGCCATGACTTGGTCTCTGGAAACACCATATATTTT	CASSHDLVSGNTIYF	once	.	TRBV14	TRBJ1-3
TGTGCCAGCAGCTTGGAAGGGAACTATGGCTACACCTTC	CASSLEGNYGYTF	.	.	TRBV5-8	TRBJ1-2
TGTGCCAGCTCGGGCGTTGGGGTATCATTTACCTACGAGCAGTACTTC	CASSGVGVSFTYEQYF	.	.	TRBV6-6	TRBJ2-7
TGTGCCTGGAGGCCCCTAGCGGGGGGTTCCAATGAGCAGTTCTTC	CAWRPLAGGSNEQFF	.	TRBD2	TRBV30	TRBJ2-1
TGTGCCTGGGACAGGGTCTACAATGAGCAGTTCTTC	CAWDRVYNEQFF	.	TRBD1	TRBV30	TRBJ2-1
TGTGCCAGCAGTAGCCTTGACAGGGACCACGAGCAGTACTTC	CASSSLDRDHEQYF	.	TRBD1	TRBV6-5	TRBJ2-7
TGTGCCAGCAGCTGGGGACAGACCACTGAAGCTTTCTTT	CASSWGQTTEAFF	.	TRBD1	TRBV5-5	TRBJ1-1
TGTGCCAGCAGTTACTTCTACGGAAGTGGTGAGCAGTTCTTC	CASSYFYGSGEQFF	.	.	TRBV6-5	TRBJ2-1
TGTGCCTACCGAGGGGTTGCAGATACGCAGTATTTT	CAYRGVADTQYF	.	.	TRBV30	TRBJ2-3
TGTGCCAGCAGCTTAAGGGGACTCAAATCTGGGGCCAACGTCCTGACTTTC	CASSLRGLKSGANVLTF	.	.	TRBV7-9	TRBJ2-6
TGTGCCAGCAGGTGGGACAGGGGGCGGTCTGAAGCTTTCTTT	CASRWDRGRSEAFF	.	TRBD1	TRBV27	TRBJ1-1
TGCGCCAGCACCTTACGACAGGGGGCATTAGGGGAGCTGTTTTTT	CASTLRQGALGELFF	.	TRBD1	TRBV5-1	TRBJ2-2
TGCGCCAGCAGCTTGGAGCGGACCATTGTAGATACGCAGTATTTT	CASSLERTIVDTQYF	.	.	TRBV5-1	TRBJ2-3
TGCGCCAGCAGCTTGGCGTCCACGAACACCGGGGAGCTGTTTTTT	CASSLASTNTGELFF	.	.	TRBV5-1	TRBJ2-2
TGTGCCAGCAGCCCAGGGGGCCCCGGGGAGCTGTTTTTT	CASSPGGPGELFF	.	TRBD1	TRBV9	TRBJ2-2
TGTGCCAGCAGCTTAGGTACAGATTTCTACGAGCAGTACTTC	CASSLGTDFYEQYF	.	.	TRBV11-2	TRBJ2-7
TGTGCCAGCAGCGTAGCAAACAGCCTAAATTCACCCCTCCACTTT	CASSVANSLNSPLHF	.	.	TRBV9	TRBJ1-6
TGTGCCACCTCCCAGGGGGACAGGGTTTACGACGAGCAGTACTTC	CATSQGDRVYDEQYF	.	TRBD1	TRBV25-1	TRBJ2-7
TGTGCCAGCAGCGTCTCGGGACTAGCGGGGACTGAGACCCAGTACTTC	CASSVSGLAGTETQYF	.	TRBD2	TRBV5-6	TRBJ2-5
TGTGCCAGCAGCTTAGGTGACAGGGGAGATCAGCCCCAGCATTTT	CASSLGDRGDQPQHF	.	TRBD1	TRBV11-2	TRBJ1-5
TGTGCCAGCAGTTACTATTCCCCCTACGATTTGGAGACCCAGTACTTC	CASSYYSPYDLETQYF	.	.	TRBV6-5	TRBJ2-5
TGTGCCAGCAGCCATTTAGCGGGCGAGCAGTACTTC	CASSHLAGEQYF	.	TRBD2	TRBV7-2	TRBJ2-7
TGTGCCAGCAGTTTAACGGGGGGCTATCAGCCCCAGCATTTT	CASSLTGGYQPQHF	.	.	TRBV28	TRBJ1-5
TGCGCCAGCAGCCAACCCTTACCCTACAATGAGCAGTTCTTC	CASSQPLPYNEQFF	.	.	TRBV4-1	TRBJ2-1
TGTGCCAGCAGCTCCCGGGGGGACCAATACGAGACCCAGTACTTC	CASSSRGDQYETQYF	.	TRBD2	TRBV5-4	TRBJ2-5
TGTGCCAGCAGCCAAGGCGCCACCGTCAACTCTGGAAACACCATATATTTT	CASSQGATVNSGNTIYF	.	.	TRBV5-6	TRBJ1-3
TGTGCCAGCAGCCCCGGGACAGGGGGCACCTACGAGCAGTACTTC	CASSPGTGGTYEQYF	.	TRBD1	TRBV5-8	TRBJ2-7
TGTGCCAGCAGACCGGACCCATCAGGAGATACGCAGTATTTT	CASRPDPSGDTQYF	once	.	TRBV6-5	TRBJ2-3
TGTGCCAGTAGTATAAGCGCAGGGCTGAACACTGAAGCTTTCTTT	CASSISAGLNTEAFF	.	.	TRBV19	TRBJ1-1
TGTGCCAGCAGTGAACCGACAGGGGGCGGCGGTAATGAAAAACTGTTTTTT	CASSEPTGGGGNEKLFF	.	TRBD1	TRBV6-1	TRBJ1-4
TGTGCCAGCAGTCGCTTCCCGTCTGGGGCCAACGTCCTGACTTTC	CASSRFPSGANVLTF	.	.	TRBV27	TRBJ2-6
TGCGCCAGCAGCCAAGTCATGGGAATTATGAACACTGAAGCTTTCTTT	CASSQVMGIMNTEAFF	few	.	TRBV4-1	TRBJ1-1
TGTGCCAGCAGCACCAGAAGCGCAACTAATGAAAAACTGTTTTTT	CASSTRSATNEKLFF	.	.	TRBV7-2	TRBJ1-4
TGTGCCAGCAGACGGGACAGCCAAATGAACACTGAAGCTTTCTTT	CASRRDSQMNTEAFF	.	TRBD1	TRBV6-6	TRBJ1-1
TGTGCCAGCAGTTTATCGGTCCGACCCACTGAAGCTTTCTTT	CASSLSVRPTEAFF	.	.	TRBV28	TRBJ1-1
TGTGCCAGCAGCTCAGCCCCAGGCCCTAATGAAAAACTGTTTTTT	CASSSAPGPNEKLFF	.	.	TRBV7-9	TRBJ1-4
TGCGCCAGCAGCCAAGAGAGGGGGGGTGACATTCAGTACTTC	CASSQERGGDIQYF	.	.	TRBV4-1	TRBJ2-4
TGCGCCAGCAGTGACTGGGGGCCCGCAAGGGATGAGCAGTTCTTC	CASSDWGPARDEQFF	.	.	TRBV4-1	TRBJ2-1
TGTGCCAGCAGCGTGGACATCTACGAGCAGTACTTC	CASSVDIYEQYF	.	.	TRBV5-6	TRBJ2-7
TGTGCCAGCAGCGTAGGTAGCGGGGGGACTAGTGAGCAGTTCTTC	CASSVGSGGTSEQFF	.	TRBD2	TRBV9	TRBJ2-1
TGCGCCAGCAGCTTGCTGCAAGATACGCAGTATTTT	CASSLLQDTQYF	.	.	TRBV5-1	TRBJ2-3
TGTGCCTGGAGTCGGAGTAAGAATGAGCAGTTCTTC	CAWSRSKNEQFF	.	.	TRBV30	TRBJ2-1
TGTGCCAGCAGCGGACGACAGGGTAATCAGCCCCAGCATTTT	CASSGRQGNQPQHF	.	TRBD1	TRBV7-2	TRBJ1-5
TGTGCCAGCAGTTTCACTAGCGGGGTATACAATGAGCAGTTCTTC	CASSFTSGVYNEQFF	.	TRBD2	TRBV6-5	TRBJ2-1
TGTGCCAGCAGCGTAGCAGGGAGGCCCGCCCTAAACGACTATGGCTACACCTTC	CASSVAGRPALNDYGYTF	.	.	TRBV9	TRBJ1-2
TGTGCCAGCAGTTTATCCCCTGGGGGGTCGAGTTCACCCCTCCACTTT	CASSLSPGGSSSPLHF	.	.	TRBV27	TRBJ1-6
TGCGCCAGCAGCTATCAGGACTACGAGCAGTACTTC	CASSYQDYEQYF	once	.	TRBV5-1	TRBJ2-7
TGTGCCATCCAACAGGATGTTGGCTACACCTTC	CAIQQDVGYTF	.	.	TRBV10-3	TRBJ1-2
TGTGCCAGCAGCTTAGGGGGCGTCATGAACACTGAAGCTTTCTTT	CASSLGGVMNTEAFF	few	.	TRBV7-2	TRBJ1-1